The 22 T cell receptor beta chains given below trace back to one sample, sequenced in a study of blood T cell repertoires in COVID-19. Produced via immunoSEQ multiplex PCR; TCRdb's table is partial and in-frame only. The sample records around 250,000 clones, about 87% being singletons. The source material was peripheral blood. All receptors come from a woman in her 70s with active or convalescent COVID-19.

The chain has TRBV2 and TRBJ2-7; TRBD1 aligns across 12 bases. The CDR3 sequence is 14 residues long. V shed 7 bases, J shed 4 bases, and the junction held 5 bases outside the gene matches. The germline V gene has CDR1 SNHLY and CDR2 FYNNEI. The CDR3 DNA reads as TGTGCCAGCAAAGGGGGACAGGGGGCGTACGAGCAGTACTTC. Amino acid sequence: CASKGGQGAYEQYF.

The chain carries TRBV5-1 and TRBJ1-1; D remains ambiguous. The germline CDR1 and CDR2 sequences are SGHRS and YFSETQ. This CDR3 contains 15 residues. V lost 0 bases and J 4 bases, leaving 13 bases between the germline ends. The CDR3 nucleotides are TGCGCCAGCAGCTTGGCTGGTCCGCGGGTCACTGAAGCTTTCTTT. Protein: CASSLAGPRVTEAFF.

This sequence joins TRBV5-1 and TRBJ2-3; 8 nucleotides align to TRBD1. V lost 6 bases and J lost 4; bases outside the gene matches: 7. The CDR3 is made up of 14 amino acids. In germline, CDR1 is SGHRS, CDR2 YFSETQ. CDR3 bases: TGCGCCAGCAAGGAGTTACAGGGGGCAGATACGCAGTATTTT. Translation gives CASKELQGADTQYF.

The rearrangement joins TRBV4-1 to TRBJ1-2; 7 positions agree with TRBD1. Germline V gives CDR1 MGHRA, CDR2 YSYEKL. The CDR3 length is 13 residues. V trimming: 3 bases; J trimming: 2 bases; junction bases outside the gene matches: 0. The CDR3 region has the DNA TGCGCCAGCAGCCAGACAGGGAACTATGGCTACACCTTC. Encoded protein: CASSQTGNYGYTF.

This clone was picked up a small number of times. J is TRBJ1-4 and V is TRBV4-1, with TRBD1 identical over 7 bases. Germline V lookup: CDR1 MGHRA, CDR2 YSYEKL. The V gene end was trimmed by 2 bases and the J gene end by 8 bases; junction bases not matched to a gene: 8. The CDR3 covers 15 residues. The CDR3 sequence is CASSQLDRTEEKLFF. CDR3 coding DNA: TGCGCCAGCAGCCAACTGGACAGGACCGAAGAAAAACTGTTTTTT.

The chain recombines TRBV6-1 with TRBJ1-1; D uncertain. Looked up from germline, CDR1 is MNHNS and CDR2 is SASEGT. This CDR3 comprises 12 residues. V was shortened by 1 base and J by 11 bases, with 11 bases between the two germline ends. The CDR3 sequence is CASSEGPGSAFF. The CDR3 DNA reads TGTGCCAGCAGTGAAGGACCCGGGTCTGCTTTCTTT.

V usage is TRBV12-5 and J usage is TRBJ1-3; D is possibly TRBD1 (5 bases). Germline V gene sequence: CDR1 LGHNT, CDR2 FRNRAP. Deletions cut 3 bases from V and 3 bases from J, with 6 bases between. The CDR3 length is 13 residues. The CDR3 region is CASGLGVGNTIYF. In DNA form, the CDR3 reads TGTGCTAGTGGTTTAGGGGTTGGAAACACCATATATTTT.

This sequence joins TRBV27 and TRBJ2-7; D ambiguous. The length of the CDR3 is 13 residues. Germline V gene sequence: CDR1 MNHEY, CDR2 SMNVEV (reference sequence). Trimming took off 5 bases at V and 3 bases at J, with 11 bases between the two ends. In DNA, the CDR3 is TGTGCCAGCAGTAGGCGGCCCTTCTACGAGCAGTACTTC. Translated: CASSRRPFYEQYF.

CDR3 region: CASSLDGRTQETQYF. The CDR3 DNA sequence: TGTGCCAGCAGCTTAGATGGCAGAACCCAAGAGACCCAGTACTTC. The rearrangement joins TRBV7-2 to TRBJ2-5; D gene ambiguous. CDR1 and CDR2 from the germline V gene are SGHTA and FQGNSA. The CDR3 loop spans 15 amino acids. V lost 1 base and J 1 base, leaving 10 bases between the germline ends.

This clone was seen only once. The chain recombines TRBV4-3 with TRBJ1-2, with 10 bases aligning to TRBD1. The CDR3 has 14 amino acids. V lost 5 bases, J lost 7 bases, and 7 bases stayed unmatched. Looked up from germline, CDR1 is LGHNA and CDR2 is YSLEER. The CDR3 sequence: CASSSWTGGSGYTF. In nucleotides, the CDR3 is TGCGCCAGCAGCTCCTGGACAGGGGGATCTGGCTACACCTTC.

V gene TRBV6-5 combines with J gene TRBJ1-5, with D perhaps TRBD1 (5 bases). The CDR3 covers 14 residues. In germline, CDR1 is MNHEY, CDR2 SVGAGI. The germline V and J ends were trimmed by 2 bases and 2 bases, with 7 bases remaining between them. The CDR3 DNA reads as TGTGCCAGCAGTTACCAAGGGGGCAATCAGCCCCAGCATTTT. Protein product: CASSYQGGNQPQHF.

The genes are TRBV6-5 and TRBJ1-1; a weak D match, TRBD1 (5 bases). This CDR3 has 13 amino acids. The V end lost 6 bases, the J end lost 5 bases, and 13 bases lay between the germline ends. Germline V lookup: CDR1 MNHEY, CDR2 SVGAGI. The CDR3 sequence is CASRRMSGTEAFF. CDR3 DNA sequence: TGTGCCAGCAGAAGGATGTCAGGGACTGAAGCTTTCTTT.

The V gene is TRBV6-2 or TRBV6-3, the J gene TRBJ2-2, with 13 bases aligning to TRBD2. The V segment lost 5 bases and the J segment 5 bases; nucleotides outside the gene matches: 5. Germline CDR1 reads MNHEY; CDR2 reads SVGEGT. The CDR3 totals 16 residues. The CDR3 here is CASSGGLAGRTGELFF. In DNA, the CDR3 is TGTGCCAGCAGTGGGGGACTAGCGGGGAGGACCGGGGAGCTGTTTTTT.

This clone came up a few times. This chain connects TRBV7-9 to TRBJ1-3, with D tentatively TRBD1 (6 bases). V was trimmed by 5 bases and J by 3 bases, leaving 17 bases between them. The CDR3 sequence is 16 residues long. The germline gives CDR1 SEHNR, CDR2 FQNEAQ (reference sequence). The CDR3 sequence is CASSPQTGGLGNTIYF. The CDR3, as DNA: TGTGCCAGCAGCCCTCAGACAGGAGGTCTTGGAAACACCATATATTTT.

This clone is a singleton in its sample. The J gene is TRBJ2-7, the V gene TRBV15, with a tentative D call TRBD1 (5 bases). The length of the CDR3 is 16 residues. Between the trimmed V and J ends, which lost 3 bases and 2 bases, there was a span of 17 bases. Germline V CDR1 and CDR2: LNHNV, YYDKDF (reference sequence). The CDR3 is CATSSPLGAITYEQYF. The CDR3 DNA follows: TGTGCCACCAGCAGTCCTTTAGGGGCTATAACCTACGAGCAGTACTTC.

This rearrangement joins TRBV3-1 (or the pseudogene TRBV3-2) to TRBJ2-1; D may be TRBD1 (5 bases). The germline V and J ends were trimmed by 1 base and 5 bases, with 15 bases remaining between them. Germline V lookup: CDR1 LGHDT, CDR2 YNNKEL (reference sequence). There are 16 residues in the CDR3. CDR3 in amino acids: CASSQGKGPSDNEQFF. CDR3 DNA: TGTGCCAGCAGCCAAGGCAAGGGGCCCTCGGACAATGAGCAGTTCTTC.

The chain uses TRBV19 and TRBJ1-6, with TRBD1 matching over 7 bases. Looked up from germline, CDR1 is LNHDA and CDR2 is SQIVND (reference sequence). The V and J ends lost 8 bases and 10 bases, in that order; junction bases with no gene match: 11. The CDR3 runs 14 residues. The CDR3 loop is CASHSDRFRSPLHF. Here the CDR3 DNA reads TGTGCCAGTCACTCGGACAGGTTCCGGTCACCCCTCCACTTT.

The CDR3: CASSQGDRSTDTQYF. The CDR3 coding sequence is TGTGCCAGCAGCCAAGGGGACAGAAGCACAGATACGCAGTATTTT. This chain connects TRBV14 to TRBJ2-3; 7 positions match TRBD1. CDR3 length: 15 amino acids. J lost 0 bases, V lost 1 base, and 1 base had no gene match. Per the germline V gene, CDR1 is SGHDN and CDR2 is FVKESK.

The chain carries TRBV11-2 and TRBJ1-5; D is undetermined. V was shortened by 1 base and J by 7 bases, with 11 bases between the two germline ends. The CDR3 is 14 residues long. Germline CDR1 and CDR2: SGHAT and FQNNGV. This CDR3 is CASSLAAPGQPQHF. The CDR3, as DNA: TGTGCCAGCAGCTTAGCGGCCCCAGGACAGCCCCAGCATTTT.

The chain recombines TRBV10-3 with TRBJ1-2; D not certain. Germline CDR1 ENHRY, CDR2 SYGVKD. This CDR3 is built from 12 residues. The V end lost 5 bases, the J end lost 4 bases, and 8 bases lay between the germline ends. The CDR3 sequence is CAISQDTYGYTF. The CDR3 DNA is TGTGCCATCAGTCAAGACACCTATGGCTACACCTTC.

The chain joins TRBV19 to TRBJ1-5; no definite D call. Germline CDR1 LNHDA, CDR2 SQIVND (reference sequence). There are 15 residues in the CDR3. Trimming stripped 7 bases from V and 0 bases from J, with 13 bases between. As DNA, the CDR3 is TGTGCCAGTACCTACGGGGTCTATAGCAATCAGCCCCAGCATTTT. This translates into CASTYGVYSNQPQHF.

This clone occurred once. This chain joins TRBV5-1 and TRBJ1-6; 12 bases line up with TRBD1. V dropped 0 bases and J dropped 7; count of bases not matched to a gene: 5. CDR1 and CDR2 (germline): SGHRS, YFSETQ. This CDR3 comprises 17 residues. CDR3 in DNA: TGCGCCAGCAGCTTGGCGGGACAGGGGGCGATGAATTCACCCCTCCACTTT. This translates into CASSLAGQGAMNSPLHF.